This entry lists 28 T cell receptor beta chains sequenced from one sample in a study of cytomegalovirus exposure and HLA in healthy donors. PCR primers comprised 60 Vbeta and 13 Jbeta primers. Assay: immunoSEQ multiplex PCR; the TCRdb copy retains only in-frame clones and omits some. This sample has about 140,000 clones, with around four fifths found just once. Source material: PBMCs. The receptors were gathered from a man aged 25-40 years in good health and CMV-seropositive.

The chain has TRBV28 and TRBJ1-6, with D possibly TRBD1 on 6 matching bases. This CDR3 has 15 amino acids. The germline V gene has CDR1 MDHEN and CDR2 SYDVKM. Trimming shortened V by 5 bases and J by 6 bases, and 14 bases separated the two germline ends. CDR3: CASSKTGTINSPLHF. CDR3 nucleotide sequence: TGTGCCAGCAGTAAAACCGGGACAATTAATTCACCCCTCCACTTT.

This chain links TRBV7-9 with TRBJ2-5; 9 nucleotides match TRBD1. The CDR3 is made up of 14 amino acids. The trim removed 4 bases at V and 3 bases at J, leaving 3 bases unmatched. Germline V CDR1 and CDR2: SEHNR, FQNEAQ (reference sequence). The CDR3 protein is CASSSTGGEETQYF. In DNA form, the CDR3 reads TGTGCCAGCAGCTCGACAGGGGGGGAAGAGACCCAGTACTTC.

The chain couples TRBV5-8 to TRBJ2-5; 9 bases agree with TRBD2. The germline gives CDR1 SGHTS, CDR2 YDEGEE. The CDR3 length is 14 residues. Trimming at V came to 7 bases and at J to 5 bases, leaving 9 bases not matched to a gene. CDR3 DNA sequence: TGTGCCAGCGCCCCTGGGACTAGCATCGAGACCCAGTACTTC. This codes for CASAPGTSIETQYF.

V usage is TRBV27 and J usage is TRBJ1-5; a weak D match, TRBD1 (5 bases). This CDR3 spans 17 amino acids. Trimming removed 5 bases at V and 3 bases at J, with 20 bases between. Looked up from germline, CDR1 is MNHEY and CDR2 is SMNVEV (reference sequence). The CDR3, as DNA: TGTGCCAGCAGTCCCTCACTCGGGGGAGTACCCAATCAGCCCCAGCATTTT. This encodes CASSPSLGGVPNQPQHF.

The chain combines TRBV11-3 with TRBJ2-7; TRBD1 might be the D (6 bases). The germline V gene encodes CDR1 SGHNT and CDR2 YENEEA. CDR3 size: 13 residues. V was shortened by 8 bases and J by 1 base, with 12 bases between the two germline ends. CDR3 nucleotide sequence: TGTGCCAGCTCTAACAGGGCTTCCTACGAGCAGTACTTC. Its protein is CASSNRASYEQYF.

In its sample, this clone was seen a few times. CDR3 in DNA: TGTGCCAGCAGACAGGGAGGAAACACCATATATTTT. Its translation: CASRQGGNTIYF. This sequence joins TRBV28 and TRBJ1-3, with D tentatively TRBD1 (6 bases). Germline CDR1 is MDHEN and CDR2 is SYDVKM. The CDR3 loop spans 12 amino acids. Trimming stripped 6 bases from V and 4 bases from J, with 7 bases between.

A single count supports this clone. J is TRBJ1-1 and V is TRBV28, with TRBD1 identical over 9 bases. The CDR3 is 15 residues long. V dropped 3 bases and J dropped 7; count of bases not matched to a gene: 9. The germline V gene has CDR1 MDHEN and CDR2 SYDVKM. Written as DNA, the CDR3 is TGTGCCAGCAGTTTGTTTACAGGGGGCTCTGATGAAGCTTTCTTT. Its protein is CASSLFTGGSDEAFF. The complete variable domain, with remaining parts taken from reference TRBV28 and TRBJ1-1, reads DVKVTQSSRYLVKRTGEKVFLECVQDMDHENMFWYRQDPGLGLRLIYFSYDVKMKEKGDIPEGYSVSREKKERFSLILESASTNQTSMYLCASSLFTGGSDEAFFGQGTRLTVV.

The genes are TRBV27 and TRBJ2-7, with 8 bases identical to TRBD1. The germline gives CDR1 MNHEY, CDR2 SMNVEV (reference sequence). CDR3 length equals 14 residues. The junction had 5 bases not matched to a gene; V was cut back by 5 bases and J by 2 bases. CDR3 region: CASSPRQGTYEQYF. The CDR3 DNA reads as TGTGCCAGCAGTCCAAGACAGGGGACCTACGAGCAGTACTTC.

The chain carries TRBV28 and TRBJ1-1; weak D call: TRBD1 (5 bases). The CDR3 runs 14 residues. Germline V gives CDR1 MDHEN, CDR2 SYDVKM. V lost 6 bases and J lost 3, with 14 bases in between. The CDR3 here is CASRAGTRHTEAFF. CDR3 DNA sequence: TGTGCCAGCAGGGCCGGGACTCGGCACACTGAAGCTTTCTTT.

The rearrangement joins TRBV6-6 to TRBJ2-3, with TRBD2 matching 9 bases. The V segment lost 0 bases and the J segment 4 bases; nucleotides outside the gene matches: 5. The CDR3 is 16 residues long. Germline V lookup: CDR1 MNHNY, CDR2 SVGAGI (reference sequence). CDR3 DNA sequence: TGTGCCAGCAGTTACTCGGCGGGAGGGACCCCAGATACGCAGTATTTT. Translating it yields CASSYSAGGTPDTQYF.

The gene calls are TRBV7-2 and TRBJ2-1, with 9 bases aligning to TRBD2. After removal of 2 bases from V and 5 bases from J, the junction contained 1 base not matched to a gene. CDR3 length: 14 residues. CDR1 SGHTA and CDR2 FQGNSA come from the germline V gene. The CDR3 sequence is CASSLWTSDNEQFF. The DNA for the CDR3 is TGTGCCAGCAGCTTATGGACTAGCGACAATGAGCAGTTCTTC.

This chain joins TRBV5-6 and TRBJ2-7, with TRBD1 matching over 7 bases. The germline CDR1 and CDR2 sequences are SGHDT and YYEEEE. CDR3 length equals 13 residues. Unmatched junction bases numbered 3, after V lost 3 bases and J lost 3 bases. The CDR3 coding sequence is TGTGCCAGCAGCTCCAGGGACAGCTACGAGCAGTACTTC. Its protein is CASSSRDSYEQYF.

The chain links TRBV6-1 to TRBJ2-3; D may be TRBD1 (6 bases). V dropped 8 bases and J dropped 4 bases, with 19 bases sitting between them. The CDR3 length is 15 residues. CDR1 MNHNS and CDR2 SASEGT come from the germline V gene. The CDR3 loop is CASDNRVKKADTQYF. In DNA, the CDR3 is TGTGCCAGCGATAACAGGGTAAAGAAAGCAGATACGCAGTATTTT.

The genes are TRBV2 and TRBJ1-4; D is undetermined. This CDR3 region has 15 residues. Germline CDR1 and CDR2: SNHLY and FYNNEI. Trimming took 4 bases from V and 4 from J, leaving 13 bases between them. CDR3 nucleotide sequence: TGTGCCAGCAGTGGGGAGGGCATTGGTAATGAAAAACTGTTTTTT. Translating it yields CASSGEGIGNEKLFF.

This sequence joins TRBV28 and TRBJ1-2, with 7 bases lining up with TRBD1. The J segment lost 3 bases and the V segment lost 5 bases, leaving 6 bases of the junction unmatched. Germline CDR1 and CDR2: MDHEN and SYDVKM. There are 14 residues in the CDR3. The DNA of the CDR3 is TGTGCCAGCAGTCCCCGACAGGGTCACTATGGCTACACCTTC. This translates into CASSPRQGHYGYTF.

This clone was seen once. This chain links TRBV9 with TRBJ2-2; D is unresolved. The CDR3 has 16 residues. Between the trimmed V and J ends, which lost 4 bases and 6 bases, there was a span of 19 bases. The germline V gene has CDR1 SGDLS and CDR2 YYNGEE. The CDR3 protein is CASSLWASPRAGELFF. The DNA for the CDR3 is TGTGCCAGCAGCCTGTGGGCCTCCCCACGCGCCGGGGAGCTGTTTTTT.

This clone was recorded a few times. V gene TRBV7-9 combines with J gene TRBJ2-3; D may be TRBD1 (6 bases). This CDR3 has 16 residues. CDR1 is SEHNR and CDR2 is FQNEAQ in the germline V gene (reference sequence). V was trimmed by 1 base and J by 3 bases, leaving 14 bases between them. CDR3 sequence reads: CASSLVTGSQTDTQYF. The DNA for the CDR3 is TGTGCCAGCAGCTTAGTTACAGGGAGTCAGACAGATACGCAGTATTTT.

This chain joins TRBV28 and TRBJ2-3; D is unclear. CDR1 and CDR2 from the germline V gene are MDHEN and SYDVKM. The CDR3 runs to 13 residues. Trimming cost V 8 bases and J 2 bases, with 11 bases left between them. As DNA, the CDR3 is TGTGCCAGCGAAACGACTTCCACAGATACGCAGTATTTT. Amino acid sequence: CASETTSTDTQYF.

J is TRBJ2-5 and V is TRBV5-4; possibly TRBD2 for D (5 bases). Between the trimmed V and J ends, which lost 2 bases and 3 bases, there was a span of 8 bases. The CDR3 is 13 amino acids. Germline CDR1 SGHNT, CDR2 YYREEE (reference sequence). CDR3 bases: TGTGCCAGCAGCTTTGCCGGGGAAGAGACCCAGTACTTC. It is translated as CASSFAGEETQYF.

The V and J genes are TRBV30 and TRBJ1-6, with TRBD1 identical over 7 bases. CDR1 and CDR2 from the germline V gene are GTSNPN and SVGIG (reference sequence). The CDR3 has 17 residues. Unmatched junction bases numbered 7, after V lost 2 bases and J lost 0 bases. The CDR3 region has the DNA TGTGCCTGGAGTTCGGACAGGCGCCTCTCCTATAATTCACCCCTCCACTTT. This translates into CAWSSDRRLSYNSPLHF. The full variable domain, its missing parts supplied by reference TRBV30 and TRBJ1-6, is SQTIHQWPATLVQPVGSPLSLECTVEGTSNPNLYWYRQAAGRGLQLLFYSVGIGQISSEVPQNLSASRPQDRQFILSSKKLLLSDSGFYLCAWSSDRRLSYNSPLHFGNGTRLTVT.

The chain couples TRBV7-2 to TRBJ2-5; D is possibly TRBD2 (6 bases). Germline values: CDR1 SGHTA, CDR2 FQGNSA. The CDR3 extends over 15 amino acids. V was clipped by 4 bases and J by 5 bases, with 17 bases between them. This CDR3 is CASSSLSGLGETQYF. The CDR3 DNA reads TGTGCCAGCAGCTCTCTTAGCGGCCTCGGGGAGACCCAGTACTTC.

This chain connects TRBV5-8 to TRBJ2-3, with TRBD1 matching over 7 bases. CDR1 is SGHTS and CDR2 is YDEGEE in the germline V gene. The ends lost 4 bases at V and 2 bases at J; junction bases unmatched: 4. The CDR3 runs 14 residues. CDR3: CASSPGQLTDTQYF. CDR3 nucleotides: TGTGCCAGCAGCCCGGGACAGCTCACAGATACGCAGTATTTT.

The chain joins TRBV2 to TRBJ2-5, with a possible D match to TRBD2 (6 bases). CDR3 length: 13 amino acids. Between the trimmed V and J ends, which lost 3 bases and 4 bases, there was a span of 9 bases. Germline loops: CDR1 SNHLY, CDR2 FYNNEI. The CDR3 sequence is CASSDAGIETQYF. The CDR3 DNA sequence: TGTGCCAGCAGTGACGCGGGGATAGAGACCCAGTACTTC.

This chain joins TRBV5-4 and TRBJ2-3; the match to TRBD2 covers 7 bases. V lost 4 bases and J lost 2; bases outside the gene matches: 10. The CDR3 runs 16 residues. Germline CDR1 SGHNT, CDR2 YYREEE (reference sequence). In nucleotides, the CDR3 is TGTGCCAGCAGCCACCGACAGAGCGGGGCCACAGATACGCAGTATTTT. This codes for CASSHRQSGATDTQYF.

The chain employs TRBV7-2 and TRBJ2-3; TRBD1 matches at 7 bases. The germline CDR1 and CDR2 sequences are SGHTA and FQGNSA. The CDR3 extends over 15 amino acids. V dropped 5 bases and J dropped 3; count of bases not matched to a gene: 8. CDR3 amino acids: CASSPGGQATDTQYF. The DNA of the CDR3 is TGTGCCAGCAGCCCAGGAGGACAGGCTACAGATACGCAGTATTTT.

The V and J genes are TRBV6-4 and TRBJ1-3; the D gene is possibly TRBD1 (5 bases). The CDR3 has 18 residues. V was trimmed by 0 bases and J by 7 bases, leaving 22 bases between them. Germline CDR1 MRHNA, CDR2 SNTAGT. The CDR3 spells CASSDSVQGMIRVNTIYF. The DNA for the CDR3 is TGTGCCAGCAGTGACTCTGTGCAGGGAATGATTCGGGTGAACACCATATATTTT.

The chain has TRBV28 and TRBJ2-7; 7 bases fit TRBD2. Unmatched junction bases numbered 2, after V lost 1 base and J lost 2 bases. This CDR3 is built from 14 residues. Germline assignment: CDR1 MDHEN and CDR2 SYDVKM. Here the CDR3 DNA reads TGTGCCAGCAGTTTATCGGGGGGACCCTACGAGCAGTACTTC. It encodes CASSLSGGPYEQYF.

This rearrangement joins TRBV6-1 to TRBJ2-1, with TRBD1 matching 8 bases. The J segment lost 6 bases and the V segment lost 2 bases, leaving 6 bases of the junction unmatched. From germline, CDR1 is MNHNS and CDR2 SASEGT. The CDR3 consists of 15 residues. CDR3: CASSEPGQAANEQFF. The CDR3 coding sequence is TGTGCCAGCAGTGAACCGGGACAGGCCGCCAATGAGCAGTTCTTC.